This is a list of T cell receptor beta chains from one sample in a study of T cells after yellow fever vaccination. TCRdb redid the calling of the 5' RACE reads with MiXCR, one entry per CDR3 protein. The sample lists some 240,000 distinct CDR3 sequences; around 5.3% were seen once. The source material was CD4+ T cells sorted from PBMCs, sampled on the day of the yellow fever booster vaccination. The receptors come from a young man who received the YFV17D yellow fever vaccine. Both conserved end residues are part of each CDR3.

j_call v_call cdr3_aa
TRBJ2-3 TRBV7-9 CASSFTGFGGDSQYF
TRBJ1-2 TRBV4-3 CASSQLGADLYGYTF
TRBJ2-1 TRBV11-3 CASSSSGAREQFF
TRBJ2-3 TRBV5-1 CASTLGISGHSTDTQYF
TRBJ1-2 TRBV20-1 CSARRGQTLYGYTF
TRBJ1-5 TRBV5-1 CASSLSAFRGQPQHF
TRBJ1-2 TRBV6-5 CASSHRGTGGGGYTF
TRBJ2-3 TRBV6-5 CASSYSGGELADTQYF
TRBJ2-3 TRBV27 CASSLFSAGGRITGDTQYF
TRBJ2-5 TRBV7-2 CASTKSRWGQETQYF
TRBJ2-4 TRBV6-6 CASSYPGAAKNIQYF
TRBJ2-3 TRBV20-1 CSARAIHDRPTDTQYF
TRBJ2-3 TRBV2 CASSERIEGTQYF
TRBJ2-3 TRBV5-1 CASSWGLADLTDTQYF
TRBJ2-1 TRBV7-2 CASRGLRDSPYNEQFF
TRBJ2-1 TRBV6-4 CASSPGGNNEQFF
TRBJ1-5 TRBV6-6 CASSQTGGRQPQHF
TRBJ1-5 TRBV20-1 CSARDTDLGFNQPQHF
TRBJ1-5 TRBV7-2 CASSLQINSNQPQHF
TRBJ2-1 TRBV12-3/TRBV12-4 CASRGRPGQEYNEQFF
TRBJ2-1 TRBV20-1 CSASGTGGHNEQFF
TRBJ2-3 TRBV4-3 CASSQGAIGTDTQYF
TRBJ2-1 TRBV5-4 CASSPGRDNEQFF
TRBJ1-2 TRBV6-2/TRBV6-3 CASSRRQAGYTF
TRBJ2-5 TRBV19 CASSMNPQRGETQYF
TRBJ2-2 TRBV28 CASSLGLGNTGELFF
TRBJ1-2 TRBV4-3 CASSQVRGQPEHGYTF
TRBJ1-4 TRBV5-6 CASSFLTGKTNEKLFF